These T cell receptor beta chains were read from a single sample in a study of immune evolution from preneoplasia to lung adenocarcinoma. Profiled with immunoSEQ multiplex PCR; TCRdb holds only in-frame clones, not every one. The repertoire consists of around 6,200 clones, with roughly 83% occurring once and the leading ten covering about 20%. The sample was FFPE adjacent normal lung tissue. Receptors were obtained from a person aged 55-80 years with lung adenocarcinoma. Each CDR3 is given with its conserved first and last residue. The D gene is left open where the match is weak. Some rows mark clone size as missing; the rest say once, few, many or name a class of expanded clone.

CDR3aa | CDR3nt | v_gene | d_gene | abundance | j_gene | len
CASRMGGLAGELFF | TGTGCCAGCAGGATGGGAGGGCTAGCCGGGGAGCTGTTTTTT | TRBV2 | TRBD2 | . | TRBJ2-2 | 14
CASSFSSHPQGSETQYF | TGTGCCAGCAGTTTTTCATCCCACCCACAGGGGTCAGAGACCCAGTACTTC | TRBV28 | TRBD1 | . | TRBJ2-5 | 17
CASSPLTGKRETQYF | TGTGCCAGCAGTCCATTGACAGGGAAGCGCGAGACCCAGTACTTC | TRBV28 | TRBD1 | . | TRBJ2-5 | 15
CASSGGGEGWQPQHF | TGTGCCAGCAGTGGGGGAGGGGAGGGGTGGCAGCCCCAGCATTTT | TRBV6-1 | . | . | TRBJ1-5 | 15
CASSVDRGEVKLFF | TGTGCCAGCAGTGTCGACAGGGGGGAGGTAAAACTGTTTTTT | TRBV2 | TRBD1 | . | TRBJ1-4 | 14
CASSLEGSLNTEAFF | TGCGCCAGCAGTTTGGAGGGCAGCCTGAACACTGAAGCTTTCTTT | TRBV4-1 | . | . | TRBJ1-1 | 15
CASSIRGGYEQYF | TGTGCCAGCAGTATAAGGGGGGGATACGAGCAGTACTTC | TRBV6-5 | . | . | TRBJ2-7 | 13
CASSQTGGASYGYTF | TGTGCCAGCAGTCAAACAGGGGGCGCGAGCTATGGCTACACCTTC | TRBV6-6 | TRBD1 | . | TRBJ1-2 | 15
CSVEGRGLQETQYF | TGCAGCGTTGAAGGACGCGGCCTCCAAGAGACCCAGTACTTC | TRBV29-1 | . | once | TRBJ2-5 | 14
CASSPIGTGGAFF | TGTGCCAGCAGCCCGATTGGGACAGGGGGGGCTTTCTTT | TRBV5-4 | TRBD1 | . | TRBJ1-1 | 13
CASSLGARDTEAFF | TGCGCCAGCAGCTTGGGGGCCAGGGACACTGAAGCTTTCTTT | TRBV5-1 | . | few | TRBJ1-1 | 14
CAWKGVGNTIYF | TGTGCCTGGAAGGGGGTCGGAAACACCATATATTTT | TRBV30 | . | . | TRBJ1-3 | 12
CASSPGTRRFSAGELFF | TGTGCCAGCAGCCCCGGGACTAGGAGGTTTAGCGCCGGGGAGCTGTTTTTT | TRBV7-3 | TRBD2 | once | TRBJ2-2 | 17
CASSQDSSGTYTGELFF | TGCGCCAGCAGCCAAGATTCTAGCGGGACGTACACCGGGGAGCTGTTTTTT | TRBV4-1 | TRBD2 | medium-sized | TRBJ2-2 | 17
CATSSRMEQFF | TGTGCCACCAGCAGTAGGATGGAGCAGTTCTTC | TRBV15 | . | . | TRBJ2-1 | 11
CASSLSGRTYNEQFF | TGTGCCAGCAGTTTATCAGGGCGGACCTACAATGAGCAGTTCTTC | TRBV28 | . | few | TRBJ2-1 | 15
CASSVAPNYEQYF | TGTGCCAGCAGCGTAGCCCCCAACTACGAGCAGTACTTC | TRBV9 | . | few | TRBJ2-7 | 13
CASRRHSYNSPLHF | TGTGCCAGCAGGAGACACTCCTATAATTCACCCCTCCACTTT | TRBV27 | . | few | TRBJ1-6 | 14
CAWSDPDIYTGELFF | TGTGCCTGGAGTGACCCGGACATTTACACCGGGGAGCTGTTTTTT | TRBV30 | . | few | TRBJ2-2 | 15
CASSLEAGANVLTF | TGTGCCAGCAGCTTGGAAGCTGGGGCCAACGTCCTGACTTTC | TRBV7-3 | . | . | TRBJ2-6 | 14
CAWSPTATNEKLFF | TGTGCCTGGAGTCCGACTGCAACTAATGAAAAACTGTTTTTT | TRBV30 | . | few | TRBJ1-4 | 14
CAISEAQGTEAFF | TGTGCCATCAGTGAAGCCCAGGGCACTGAAGCTTTCTTT | TRBV10-3 | . | . | TRBJ1-1 | 13
CSVVGDLNQPQHF | TGCAGCGTTGTTGGGGATCTCAATCAGCCCCAGCATTTT | TRBV29-1 | . | . | TRBJ1-5 | 13
CASSFGEMGGGNTIYF | TGTGCCAGCAGCTTTGGAGAGATGGGGGGCGGAAACACCATATATTTT | TRBV7-8 | . | . | TRBJ1-3 | 16